The 32 T cell receptor beta chains below were found in one sample sequenced in a study of T cells in Graves' hyperthyroidism and ophthalmopathy. RNA transcripts were the template for amplifying TCR beta CDR3 regions. The primer set for the first-round RT-PCR of the TCR CDR3 was HTBI. Each CDR3 protein gets one entry after TCRdb re-called the multiplex PCR reads with MiXCR. The sample lists roughly 300,000 distinct CDR3 sequences, about 21% occurring once. Sequences were obtained from blood. These receptors all come from a woman in her forties or fifties with Graves' hyperthyroidism.

This clonotype was recorded many times. The chain carries TRBV5-1 and TRBJ2-7; TRBD1 matches at 7 bases. This CDR3 has 18 residues. CDR1 and CDR2 (germline): SGHRS, YFSETQ. The V and J ends lost 0 bases and 2 bases, in that order; junction bases with no gene match: 14. CDR3 sequence reads: CASSLAGQSFLQPYEQYF. CDR3 nucleotides: TGCGCCAGCAGCTTGGCGGGACAGAGTTTCCTGCAGCCCTACGAGCAGTACTTC.

Ten or more counts support this clonotype. CDR3 sequence reads: CASSRGGIPYEQYF. CDR3 nucleotides: TGTGCCAGCAGTAGGGGCGGGATCCCCTACGAGCAGTACTTC. The chain employs TRBV2 and TRBJ2-7; D perhaps matches TRBD2 (6 bases). Germline-derived CDR1 and CDR2 are SNHLY and FYNNEI. The CDR3 spans 14 residues. The V end lost 5 bases, the J end lost 2 bases, and 13 bases lay between the germline ends.

The rearrangement links TRBV11-2 to TRBJ2-1; D perhaps matches TRBD2 (6 bases). V lost 0 bases, J lost 0 bases, and 15 bases lay in between. The CDR3 contains 18 residues. Germline lookup yields CDR1 SGHAT and CDR2 FQNNGV. The CDR3 loop is CASSLDIAGTPSYNEQFF. The CDR3, as DNA: TGTGCCAGCAGCTTAGATATTGCGGGGACCCCCTCCTACAATGAGCAGTTCTTC.

The chain uses TRBV6-5 and TRBJ2-7; perhaps TRBD2 as D (6 bases). V shed 0 bases and J shed 1 base, with 16 bases lying between them. The germline CDR1 and CDR2 sequences are MNHEY and SVGAGI. This CDR3 contains 17 residues. This CDR3 reads CASSYSIRGTGSYEQYF. The CDR3 DNA is TGTGCCAGCAGTTACTCGATTCGGGGGACTGGATCCTACGAGCAGTACTTC.

This clonotype was found many times. V and J are TRBV30 and TRBJ2-7, with 13 nucleotides matching TRBD2. The V and J ends lost 4 bases and 7 bases, in that order; junction bases with no gene match: 7. The germline gives CDR1 GTSNPN, CDR2 SVGIG (reference sequence). This CDR3 spans 14 amino acids. The CDR3: CAWTRTSGSGEQYF. The CDR3 nucleotides read TGTGCCTGGACAAGGACTAGCGGGAGCGGGGAGCAGTACTTC.

This clonotype was detected many times. The chain employs TRBV30 and TRBJ2-7; D ambiguous. V was clipped by 3 bases and J by 5 bases, with 11 bases between them. The CDR3 consists of 12 residues. Germline-derived CDR1 and CDR2 are GTSNPN and SVGIG (reference sequence). The CDR3 DNA sequence: TGTGCCTGGAGGCAAGGGTGGAACGAGCAGTACTTC. It translates to CAWRQGWNEQYF.

The chain links TRBV20-1 to TRBJ2-7; D call uncertain. The CDR3 contains 15 residues. Trimming pared 3 bases from V and 3 bases from J, leaving 18 bases between. CDR1 is DFQATT, CDR2 SNEGSKA, per germline (reference sequence). CDR3 nucleotide sequence: TGCAGTGCTAGGGCCGGGCCGCGTTTAAACTACGAGCAGTACTTC. This encodes CSARAGPRLNYEQYF.

This clonotype was detected many times. V gene TRBV4-1 combines with J gene TRBJ2-3; maybe TRBD2 (6 bases). CDR3 size: 14 residues. The germline V gene encodes CDR1 MGHRA and CDR2 YSYEKL. V was cut by 2 bases and J by 5 bases, with 11 bases left in between. The CDR3 here is CASSQLVGGDTQYF. CDR3 in DNA: TGCGCCAGCAGCCAATTAGTCGGGGGAGATACGCAGTATTTT.

This clonotype was counted many times. CDR3 nucleotide sequence: TGTGCCAGCGGCCTCCAGGGACCGAACACTGAAGCTTTCTTT. This sequence encodes CASGLQGPNTEAFF. The V gene is TRBV27, the J gene TRBJ1-1; D is possibly TRBD1 (5 bases). Germline V gene sequence: CDR1 MNHEY, CDR2 SMNVEV (reference sequence). Trimming removed 8 bases from V and 1 base from J, with 14 bases in between. This CDR3 region has 14 residues.

V gene TRBV28 combines with J gene TRBJ1-5, with TRBD1 as a possible D gene (6 bases). The CDR3 runs to 14 residues. Germline V gene sequence: CDR1 MDHEN, CDR2 SYDVKM. Trimming took off 5 bases at V and 6 bases at J, with 14 bases between the two ends. CDR3 residues: CASSATGSSQPQHF. CDR3 DNA sequence: TGTGCCAGCAGTGCTACAGGGTCTAGTCAGCCCCAGCATTTT.

This clonotype was seen ten or more times. The chain combines TRBV5-6 with TRBJ2-5; 8 bases are a match to TRBD2. Germline CDR1 is SGHDT and CDR2 is YYEEEE. The CDR3 is 14 amino acids. V lost 4 bases and J lost 5; bases outside the gene matches: 7. CDR3 in amino acids: CASSTGLAGETQYF. CDR3 DNA sequence: TGTGCCAGCAGCACCGGACTAGCTGGGGAGACCCAGTACTTC.

As for this clonotype: The CDR3 ends on some other residue instead of the conserved phenylalanine or tryptophan, so this is likely a read error. J is TRBJ1-1 and V is TRBV27, with D unresolved. The CDR3 has 17 amino acids. V was clipped by 0 bases and J by 5 bases, with 19 bases between them. Looked up from germline, CDR1 is MNHEY and CDR2 is SMNVEV (reference sequence). CDR3 in DNA: TGTGCCAGCAGTTTATCGATCGGGTTCGGGATGAGTACTGAAGCTTTCCTT. This encodes CASSLSIGFGMSTEAFL.

In this sample, this clonotype turned up many times. The chain couples TRBV20-1 to TRBJ2-1, with a tentative D call TRBD2 (5 bases). Germline CDR1 is DFQATT and CDR2 is SNEGSKA (reference sequence). This CDR3 comprises 14 residues. The V and J ends lost 3 bases and 6 bases respectively, with 15 bases between them. CDR3 sequence: CSASNPGGGNEQFF. The CDR3 region has the DNA TGCAGTGCTAGCAACCCTGGAGGTGGCAATGAGCAGTTCTTC.

This clonotype has at least ten counts. The chain combines TRBV20-1 with TRBJ2-3, with TRBD2 identical over 8 bases. CDR1 DFQATT and CDR2 SNEGSKA come from the germline V gene (reference sequence). V was clipped by 3 bases and J by 1 base; unmatched bases: 3. The CDR3 loop spans 14 amino acids. The chain's CDR3 is CSASGRARTDTQYF. CDR3 bases: TGCAGTGCTAGCGGGAGGGCCCGCACAGATACGCAGTATTTT.

This clonotype has at least ten counts. This rearrangement joins TRBV28 to TRBJ1-1, with a weak D call TRBD1 (6 bases). The CDR3 sequence is 15 residues long. The germline V and J ends were trimmed by 6 bases and 5 bases, with 19 bases remaining between them. CDR1 is MDHEN and CDR2 is SYDVKM in the germline V gene. DNA of the CDR3: TGTGCCAGCAGCCCCCCTAACAGGGCGGGGACTGAAGCTTTCTTT. Its protein is CASSPPNRAGTEAFF.

This clonotype was seen repeatedly, ten times or more. The J gene is TRBJ1-2, the V gene TRBV28; D remains ambiguous. The germline V gene has CDR1 MDHEN and CDR2 SYDVKM. The CDR3 runs 13 residues. V was trimmed by 10 bases and J by 8 bases, leaving 20 bases between them. The CDR3 coding sequence is TGTGCCATCACCAGAGGGCAGGTCGTGGGCTACACCTTC. Residues: CAITRGQVVGYTF.

The table lists this clonotype with a few counts. Sequence at one end of the junction differs from germline and may be a read error. This chain links TRBV2 with TRBJ1-2; 7 bases agree with TRBD1. From germline, CDR1 is SNHLY and CDR2 FYNNEI. This CDR3 comprises 11 residues. The CDR3 sequence is CASSEDRGRSF. The DNA of the CDR3 is TGTGCCAGCAGTGAAGACAGGGGTAGGTCCTTC.

This chain connects TRBV4-1 to TRBJ2-5, with 7 bases matching TRBD2. The CDR3 consists of 14 residues. The junction had 3 bases not matched to a gene; V was cut back by 1 base and J by 4 bases. Germline V gives CDR1 MGHRA, CDR2 YSYEKL. CDR3 region: CASSQVPSGETQYF. CDR3 DNA: TGCGCCAGCAGCCAAGTCCCTAGCGGAGAGACCCAGTACTTC.

This clonotype was seen only a few times. This chain uses TRBV5-1 with TRBJ1-2; D possibly corresponds to TRBD1 (6 bases). Germline loops: CDR1 SGHRS, CDR2 YFSETQ. There are 18 residues in the CDR3. Trimming shortened V by 1 base and J by 3 bases, and 22 bases separated the two germline ends. CDR3 coding DNA: TGCGCCAGCAGCTTGTCTTCTTTGCAGGGGCTAAGCTACTATGGCTACACCTTC. This encodes CASSLSSLQGLSYYGYTF.

The gene calls are TRBV4-1 and TRBJ2-1; D is perhaps TRBD1 or TRBD2 (5 bases each). Germline V gene data show CDR1 as MGHRA and CDR2 as YSYEKL. Between the trimmed V and J ends, which lost 1 base and 6 bases, there was a span of 16 bases. CDR3 length: 16 amino acids. The CDR3 spells CASSQAPQGTLNEQFF. The CDR3 DNA follows: TGCGCCAGCAGCCAAGCCCCACAAGGGACCCTCAATGAGCAGTTCTTC.

This clonotype was picked up many times. The chain carries TRBV18 and TRBJ2-2; 11 bases line up with TRBD1. Unmatched junction bases numbered 1, after V lost 4 bases and J lost 3 bases. This CDR3 has 15 amino acids. From germline, CDR1 is KGHSH and CDR2 LQKENI. Here the CDR3 reads CASSRTGGDTGELFF. The CDR3 DNA follows: TGTGCCAGCTCACGGACAGGGGGCGACACCGGGGAGCTGTTTTTT.

This clonotype was counted between two and nine times. V is TRBV6-5 and J is TRBJ2-7; D is possibly TRBD1 or TRBD2 (5 bases each). The V and J ends lost 4 bases and 6 bases respectively, with 19 bases between them. CDR3 length: 15 residues. Germline CDR1 is MNHEY and CDR2 is SVGAGI. CDR3 bases: TGTGCCAGCAGTTGGAATCGGGACGGTAGGGGCGAGCAGTACTTC. Encoded protein: CASSWNRDGRGEQYF.

This clonotype was recorded at least ten times. The chain uses TRBV11-2 and TRBJ1-1; D unclear. The CDR3 has 14 amino acids. The germline V gene encodes CDR1 SGHAT and CDR2 FQNNGV. The V and J ends lost 2 bases and 3 bases respectively, with 10 bases between them. CDR3 residues: CASSLRHSDTEAFF. The CDR3 DNA reads as TGTGCCAGCAGCTTAAGACATAGCGACACTGAAGCTTTCTTT.

This chain connects TRBV29-1 to TRBJ1-1; D not certain. V was pared by 7 bases and J by 0 bases, with 12 bases between. The length of the CDR3 is 13 residues. CDR1 SQVTM and CDR2 ANQGSEA come from the germline V gene. CDR3 amino acids: CSAEDGLNTEAFF. CDR3 nucleotides: TGCAGCGCTGAGGACGGACTGAACACTGAAGCTTTCTTT.

The J gene is TRBJ2-6, the V gene TRBV2; TRBD1 agrees at 8 bases. Trimming at V came to 5 bases and at J to 4 bases, leaving 10 bases not matched to a gene. CDR1 is SNHLY, CDR2 FYNNEI, per germline. The CDR3 covers 17 residues. The CDR3 DNA sequence: TGTGCCAGCAGTCGGACAGGGAATCAATTAGGGGCCAACGTCCTGACTTTC. Its translation: CASSRTGNQLGANVLTF.

This clonotype was observed a few times. The rearrangement uses TRBV12-3 or TRBV12-4 and TRBJ1-5; tentative D call: TRBD1 (5 bases). Trimming removed 3 bases at V and 7 bases at J, with 13 bases between. This CDR3 contains 14 residues. The CDR3 loop reads CASSFGRAGQPQHF. The CDR3 DNA follows: TGTGCCAGCAGTTTTGGCAGGGCGGGGCAGCCCCAGCATTTT.

The chain combines TRBV5-4 with TRBJ1-4, with TRBD1 identical over 10 bases. The J segment lost 0 bases and the V segment lost 2 bases, leaving 4 bases of the junction unmatched. Germline loops: CDR1 SGHNT, CDR2 YYREEE (reference sequence). The CDR3 extends over 17 amino acids. CDR3 nucleotides: TGTGCCAGCAGCTTACCGGGACAGGGGACAACTAATGAAAAACTGTTTTTT. Protein sequence: CASSLPGQGTTNEKLFF.

This clonotype came up many times. The gene calls are TRBV20-1 and TRBJ2-3; D tentatively reads TRBD1 or TRBD2 (5 bases each). Germline-derived CDR1 and CDR2 are DFQATT and SNEGSKA (reference sequence). The CDR3 is 15 amino acids. Between the trimmed V and J ends, which lost 2 bases and 2 bases, there was a span of 14 bases. The CDR3 protein is CSARPIRDHTDTQYF. CDR3 sequence (DNA): TGCAGTGCTAGACCTATCCGGGACCACACAGATACGCAGTATTTT.

A note on this clonotype: A much larger clone lies one base from this, so it may be a read error. V gene TRBV5-1 combines with J gene TRBJ1-6; D not resolved. Germline CDR1 and CDR2: SGHRS and YFSETQ. The CDR3 spans 17 residues. The CDR3 DNA reads as TGCGCCAGCAGCTTGGAACGAACACACGGATATAATTCACCCCCCCACTTT. This encodes CASSLERTHGYNSPPHF.

This clonotype has just a few counts. A single base separates this from a much larger clone, so it may be a read error. The chain links TRBV30 to TRBJ2-1, with 9 nucleotides matching TRBD2. Germline-derived CDR1 and CDR2 are GTSNPN and SVGIG (reference sequence). The CDR3 is made up of 16 amino acids. The CDR3 DNA is TGTGCCTGGAGTGCCCTGACTAGCGGAGTGTACAATGAGCAGTCCTTC. Translating it yields CAWSALTSGVYNEQSF.

This clonotype has more than one count but fewer than ten. This rearrangement joins TRBV6-1 to TRBJ2-1; 14 bases are a match to TRBD2. V was clipped by 5 bases and J by 5 bases; unmatched bases: 14. Germline V gene data show CDR1 as MNHNS and CDR2 as SASEGT. This CDR3 is built from 19 residues. The CDR3 DNA follows: TGTGCCAGCAGTCCCACCGGGACTAGCGGGAGCCTTGCAAACAATGAGCAGTTCTTC. Amino acid sequence: CASSPTGTSGSLANNEQFF.

Many counts were recorded for this clonotype. The CDR3 DNA is TGTGCCAGCAGTTTTATGGGGGGTTTTATTGAGCCTGATGAGCAGTTCTTC. Residues: CASSFMGGFIEPDEQFF. The chain combines TRBV7-8 with TRBJ2-1; TRBD2 is a possible D gene (6 bases). The V gene's germline CDR1 is SGHVS and CDR2 FQNEAQ. The CDR3 loop spans 17 amino acids. Trimming took 6 bases from V and 8 from J, leaving 26 bases between them.